Following are 21 T cell receptor beta chains from one sample sequenced in a study of T cell responses to AZD1222 COVID-19 vaccine. Assay: immunoSEQ multiplex PCR; the TCRdb copy retains only in-frame clones and omits some. The table records some 150,000 clones, approximately 85% of them present only once. Sample: peripheral blood, taken 28 days after the second dose of the MenACWY control vaccine. The receptors come from an adult who received the MenACWY meningococcal vaccine as a control.

This chain links TRBV7-2 with TRBJ1-1; tentatively, D is TRBD1 (6 bases). Germline CDR1 reads SGHTA; CDR2 reads FQGNSA. Trimming removed 4 bases from V and 1 base from J, with 10 bases in between. This CDR3 is 14 amino acids long. The DNA of the CDR3 is TGTGCCAGCAGCTCACAGGGAAGGAACACTGAAGCTTTCTTT. Amino acid sequence: CASSSQGRNTEAFF.

This rearrangement joins TRBV9 to TRBJ2-7; D is uncertain. This CDR3 contains 15 residues. From germline, CDR1 is SGDLS and CDR2 YYNGEE. The V gene lost 0 bases and the J gene lost 2 bases, with 12 bases spanning the gap. The CDR3 loop reads CASSVDVGNAYEQYF. Here the CDR3 DNA reads TGTGCCAGCAGCGTAGACGTCGGCAACGCCTACGAGCAGTACTTC.

The chain has TRBV7-2 and TRBJ2-2; 9 bases align to TRBD1. The length of the CDR3 is 16 residues. The V segment lost 5 bases and the J segment 1 base; nucleotides outside the gene matches: 5. CDR1 and CDR2 (germline): SGHTA, FQGNSA. The CDR3: CASSPQGALNTGELFF. CDR3 sequence (DNA): TGTGCCAGCAGCCCACAGGGGGCCCTGAACACCGGGGAGCTGTTTTTT.

This clone has just one count. The chain is built from TRBV7-9 and TRBJ2-5, with 7 positions matching TRBD1. This CDR3 region has 14 residues. Unmatched junction bases numbered 7, after V lost 5 bases and J lost 4 bases. Germline V CDR1 and CDR2: SEHNR, FQNEAQ (reference sequence). The CDR3 bases are TGTGCCAGCAGCCCTGGGGACAGCAGAGAGACCCAGTACTTC. It translates to CASSPGDSRETQYF.

This clone was counted a single time. The chain recombines TRBV12-3 or TRBV12-4 with TRBJ1-2, with D possibly being TRBD1 (6 bases). This CDR3 is built from 12 residues. V was clipped by 5 bases and J by 8 bases, with 12 bases between them. CDR3 loop: CASSTYRDGYTF. CDR3 nucleotide sequence: TGTGCCAGCAGTACCTACAGGGACGGCTACACCTTC.

The chain uses TRBV7-2 and TRBJ2-3; TRBD1 or TRBD2 may be the D gene (5 bases each). CDR3 size: 16 residues. The germline V and J ends were trimmed by 1 base and 1 base, with 12 bases remaining between them. The germline gives CDR1 SGHTA, CDR2 FQGNSA. CDR3 in DNA: TGTGCCAGCAGCTTAGTACCAGTGGGGGGCACAGATACGCAGTATTTT. This sequence encodes CASSLVPVGGTDTQYF. Looking up the rest from reference TRBV7-2 and TRBJ2-3 gives the full variable domain: GAGVSQSPSNKVTEKGKDVELRCDPISGHTALYWYRQSLGQGLEFLIYFQGNSAPDKSGLPSDRFSAERTGGSVSTLTIQRTQQEDSAVYLCASSLVPVGGTDTQYFGPGTRLTVL.

This clone showed up just once. J is TRBJ2-7 and V is TRBV24-1; D possibly matches TRBD1 or TRBD2 (5 bases each). The germline V and J ends were trimmed by 4 bases and 2 bases, with 8 bases remaining between them. The CDR3 extends over 13 amino acids. Looked up from germline, CDR1 is KGHDR and CDR2 is SFDVKD. CDR3 in amino acids: CATSESGPYEQYF. The CDR3 DNA reads as TGTGCCACCAGTGAATCGGGGCCCTACGAGCAGTACTTC.

As DNA, the CDR3 is TGTGCCAGCAGCTTGGTAGGGGCACTAGCCAAAAACATTCAGTACTTC. Protein product: CASSLVGALAKNIQYF. This sequence joins TRBV5-6 and TRBJ2-4; D is perhaps TRBD1 (5 bases). CDR1 SGHDT and CDR2 YYEEEE come from the germline V gene. The V end was cut by 0 bases, the J end by 0 bases, with 10 bases between. The CDR3 sequence is 16 residues long.

This chain joins TRBV19 and TRBJ1-2; D perhaps matches TRBD1 (5 bases). From germline, CDR1 is LNHDA and CDR2 SQIVND (reference sequence). Trimming took 8 bases from V and 10 from J, leaving 20 bases between them. The CDR3 runs 13 residues. CDR3 residues: CASCQGGVGPYTF. CDR3 coding DNA: TGTGCCAGTTGCCAGGGCGGCGTAGGGCCCTACACCTTC.

The V and J genes are TRBV18 and TRBJ2-1, with D perhaps matching TRBD2 (5 bases). The CDR3 contains 15 residues. Germline CDR1 KGHSH, CDR2 LQKENI. The V gene lost 1 base and the J gene lost 0 bases, with 7 bases spanning the gap. The chain's CDR3 is CASSPRAGSYNEQFF. The CDR3 DNA reads TGTGCCAGCTCACCACGGGCGGGCTCCTACAATGAGCAGTTCTTC. The full variable domain, completed using reference TRBV18 and TRBJ2-1, is NAGVMQNPRHLVRRRGQEARLRCSPMKGHSHVYWYRQLPEEGLKFMVYLQKENIIDESGMPKERFSAEFPKEGPSILRIQQVVRGDSAAYFCASSPRAGSYNEQFFGPGTRLTVL.

This clone occurred once. This rearrangement joins TRBV7-2 to TRBJ2-1; no definite D call. Germline V gene data show CDR1 as SGHTA and CDR2 as FQGNSA. The CDR3 runs to 15 residues. Trimming cost V 2 bases and J 7 bases, with 15 bases left between them. CDR3 region: CASSLMGMVQNEQFF. CDR3 sequence (DNA): TGTGCCAGCAGCTTAATGGGGATGGTACAGAATGAGCAGTTCTTC.

The rearrangement links TRBV6-2 or TRBV6-3 to TRBJ1-2; 11 nucleotides align to TRBD1. CDR3 length: 15 residues. J was trimmed by 8 bases and V by 5 bases; bases with no gene match: 10. Germline CDR1 reads MNHEY; CDR2 reads SVGEGT. CDR3 in amino acids: CASSDGTGGLAGYTF. The CDR3 nucleotides read TGTGCCAGCAGTGACGGGACAGGGGGATTGGCGGGCTACACCTTC.

The rearrangement links TRBV7-2 to TRBJ1-4; 11 bases agree with TRBD1. Per germline, CDR1 SGHTA and CDR2 FQGNSA. The CDR3 spans 16 residues. J lost 4 bases, V lost 8 bases, and 9 bases had no gene match. CDR3 protein: CASGQGARVGNEKLFF. CDR3 nucleotides: TGTGCCAGCGGACAGGGGGCTAGAGTCGGTAATGAAAAACTGTTTTTT.

This chain uses TRBV18 with TRBJ1-1; D gene unclear. This CDR3 region has 15 residues. The V and J ends lost 3 bases and 0 bases respectively, with 11 bases between them. In germline, CDR1 is KGHSH, CDR2 LQKENI. The CDR3 nucleotides are TGTGCCAGCTCACCCCCGTTAGGGATGAACACTGAAGCTTTCTTT. Protein: CASSPPLGMNTEAFF.

The chain has TRBV7-2 and TRBJ1-4; no firm D call. CDR3 length equals 14 residues. CDR1 SGHTA and CDR2 FQGNSA come from the germline V gene. Trimming took 3 bases from V and 7 from J, leaving 12 bases between them. The CDR3 DNA reads as TGTGCCAGCAGCTTGGGAGGGAATCGTGAAAAACTGTTTTTT. This codes for CASSLGGNREKLFF.

The rearrangement links TRBV4-1 to TRBJ1-2; D possibly corresponds to TRBD1 (6 bases). V lost 3 bases and J 8 bases, leaving 16 bases between the germline ends. There are 14 residues in the CDR3. Germline loops: CDR1 MGHRA, CDR2 YSYEKL. Here the CDR3 DNA reads TGCGCCAGCAGCCAGGAGAACAGGGAGAGAGGCTACACCTTC. Translation gives CASSQENRERGYTF.

The chain couples TRBV5-6 to TRBJ1-2, with no clear D. The germline V gene has CDR1 SGHDT and CDR2 YYEEEE. Trimming took 1 base from V and 7 from J, leaving 8 bases between them. The CDR3 is made up of 12 amino acids. The CDR3 DNA sequence: TGTGCCAGCAGCTTGTCTGACTTTGGCTACACCTTC. It codes for CASSLSDFGYTF.

This chain connects TRBV19 to TRBJ1-1, with 7 bases matching TRBD1. Trimming took 4 bases from V and 1 from J; bases not matched to a gene: 3. This CDR3 has 14 residues. Germline V lookup: CDR1 LNHDA, CDR2 SQIVND (reference sequence). The CDR3 DNA sequence: TGTGCCAGTAGTACGGGACAGCCGAACACTGAAGCTTTCTTT. Amino acids: CASSTGQPNTEAFF.

The chain joins TRBV18 to TRBJ1-6, with D possibly matching TRBD1 (5 bases). Germline CDR1 and CDR2: KGHSH and LQKENI. The CDR3 runs 13 residues. Trimming removed 4 bases at V and 8 bases at J, with 9 bases between. DNA of the CDR3: TGTGCCAGCTCACAAATCAGGGATTCACCCCTCCACTTT. Translated: CASSQIRDSPLHF.

The chain couples TRBV4-2 to TRBJ2-3; unclear D gene. The CDR3 sequence is 16 residues long. V shed 0 bases and J shed 1 base, with 11 bases lying between them. Germline CDR1 LGHNA, CDR2 YNFKEQ. The CDR3 sequence is CASSQDAAPRTDTQYF. CDR3 sequence (DNA): TGTGCCAGCAGCCAAGACGCGGCACCACGCACAGATACGCAGTATTTT.

This chain uses TRBV29-1 with TRBJ1-1; D unresolved. Trimming pared 6 bases from V and 2 bases from J, leaving 13 bases between. The length of the CDR3 is 13 residues. CDR1 is SQVTM, CDR2 ANQGSEA, per germline. CDR3 sequence reads: CSVDWTGNTEAFF. For the CDR3, the DNA is TGCAGCGTCGACTGGACGGGCAACACTGAAGCTTTCTTT.